This T cell receptor beta chain is drawn from a study of cytomegalovirus exposure and HLA in healthy donors. Turning to the study itself: Among around 400 genotyped donors, around 80% fell in the Caucasian-associated ancestry cluster. Study-level results: An analysis that was carried out later associated approximately 17,000 TCR beta sequences with HLA alleles at 0.05 false discovery rate. A later analysis revealed that TCR association rates differed between HLA loci, peaking at DRB1 and bottoming out at HLA-C.

13 Jbeta primers and 60 Vbeta primers were used for the PCR. TCRdb keeps only in-frame clones here, not all; method: immunoSEQ multiplex PCR. The sample totals about 200,000 clones. Worth noting for this clone: The target antigen is unknown.

Sequences were obtained from PBMCs. The receptor's source is a girl aged 2 to 9 in good health and CMV-seropositive.

Here the CDR3 reads CASSLETGQGLSGANVLTF. The CDR3 DNA reads TGTGCCAGCAGCTTAGAGACGGGACAGGGCCTCTCTGGGGCCAACGTCCTGACTTTC. This sequence joins TRBV7-9 and TRBJ2-6; 9 bases agree with TRBD1. The CDR3 is made up of 19 amino acids. Trimming took 1 base from V and 0 from J; bases not matched to a gene: 7. The germline V gene encodes CDR1 SEHNR and CDR2 FQNEAQ (reference sequence).